This T cell receptor beta chain is from a study of T cell responses to AZD1222 COVID-19 vaccine. The table came from immunoSEQ multiplex PCR; TCRdb's copy has only in-frame clones and leaves some out. The sample lists about 140,000 clones, approximately 80% occurring once. Germline CDR1 LNHDA, CDR2 SQIVND (reference sequence). V gave up 7 bases and J gave up 4 bases, with 17 bases separating them. CDR3 length equals 15 residues. Whole-study findings and limits: Dominant at 160-218 and 743-854, vaccine-associated CD4 TCRs also spanned spike. Spike-specific TCR repertoires showed rising breadth and depth after two AZD1222 doses.

Concerning this clone: Its antigen is currently unknown.

This clonotype was obtained from an adult in good health. This sequence joins TRBV19 and TRBJ1-5, with D tentatively TRBD1 (5 bases). This sample comprised peripheral blood, obtained on day 0 of AZD1222 vaccination. The DNA of the CDR3 is TGTGCCAGTAATGAGGGTAAGGGACGGAATCAGCCCCAGCATTTT. It codes for CASNEGKGRNQPQHF.